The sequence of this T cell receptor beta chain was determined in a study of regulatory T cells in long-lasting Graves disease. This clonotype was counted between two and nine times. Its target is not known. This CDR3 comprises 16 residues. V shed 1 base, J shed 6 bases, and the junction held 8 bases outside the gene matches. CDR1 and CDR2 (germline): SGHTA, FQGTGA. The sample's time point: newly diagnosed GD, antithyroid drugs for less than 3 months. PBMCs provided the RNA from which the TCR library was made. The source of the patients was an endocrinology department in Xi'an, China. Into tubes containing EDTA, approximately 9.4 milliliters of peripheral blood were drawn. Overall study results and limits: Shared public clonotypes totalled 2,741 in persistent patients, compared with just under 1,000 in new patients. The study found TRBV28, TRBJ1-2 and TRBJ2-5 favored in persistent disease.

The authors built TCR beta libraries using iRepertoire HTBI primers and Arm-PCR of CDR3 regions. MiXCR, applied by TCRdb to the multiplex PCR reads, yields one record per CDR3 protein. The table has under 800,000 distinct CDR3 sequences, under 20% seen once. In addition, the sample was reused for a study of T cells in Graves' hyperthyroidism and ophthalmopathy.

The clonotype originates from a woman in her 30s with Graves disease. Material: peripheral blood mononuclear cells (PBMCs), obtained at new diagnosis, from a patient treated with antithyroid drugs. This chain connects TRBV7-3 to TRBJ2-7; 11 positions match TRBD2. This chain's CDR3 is CASSLIPTSGSSEQYF. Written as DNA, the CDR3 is TGTGCCAGCAGCTTAATCCCAACTAGCGGGAGTAGCGAGCAGTACTTC. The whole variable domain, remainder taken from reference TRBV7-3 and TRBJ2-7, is GAGVSQTPSNKVTEKGKYVELRCDPISGHTALYWYRQSLGQGPEFLIYFQGTGAADDSGLPNDRFFAVRPEGSVSTLKIQRTERGDSAVYLCASSLIPTSGSSEQYFGPGTRLTVT.